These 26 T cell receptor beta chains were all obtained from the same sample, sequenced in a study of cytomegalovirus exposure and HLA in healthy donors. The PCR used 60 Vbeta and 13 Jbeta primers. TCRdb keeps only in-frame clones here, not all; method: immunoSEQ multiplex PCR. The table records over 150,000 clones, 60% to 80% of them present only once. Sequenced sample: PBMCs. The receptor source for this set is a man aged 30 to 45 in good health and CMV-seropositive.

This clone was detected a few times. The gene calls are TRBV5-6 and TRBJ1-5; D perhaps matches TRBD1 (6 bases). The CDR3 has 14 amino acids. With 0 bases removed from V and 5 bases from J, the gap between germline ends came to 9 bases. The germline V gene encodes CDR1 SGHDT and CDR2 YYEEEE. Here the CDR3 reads CASSLGAGDQPQHF. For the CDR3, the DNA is TGTGCCAGCAGCTTGGGGGCAGGGGATCAGCCCCAGCATTTT.

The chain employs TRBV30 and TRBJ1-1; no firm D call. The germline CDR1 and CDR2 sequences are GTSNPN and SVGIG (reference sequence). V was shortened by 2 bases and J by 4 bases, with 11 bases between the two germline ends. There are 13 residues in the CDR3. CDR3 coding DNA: TGTGCCTGGAGTTTTCTTGCGGGCACTGAAGCTTTCTTT. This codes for CAWSFLAGTEAFF.

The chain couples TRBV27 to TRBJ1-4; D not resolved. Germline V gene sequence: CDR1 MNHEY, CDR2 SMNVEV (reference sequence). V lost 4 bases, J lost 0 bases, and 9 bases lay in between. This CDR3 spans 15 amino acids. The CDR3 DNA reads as TGTGCCAGCAGTTCTCTCGGGGCAACTAATGAAAAACTGTTTTTT. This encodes CASSSLGATNEKLFF.

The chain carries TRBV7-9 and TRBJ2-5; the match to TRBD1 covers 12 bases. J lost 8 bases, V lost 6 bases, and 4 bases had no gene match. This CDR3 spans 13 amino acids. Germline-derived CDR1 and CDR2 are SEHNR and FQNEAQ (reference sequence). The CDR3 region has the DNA TGTGCCAGCAGAGGGGGACAGGGGGCAACCCAGTACTTC. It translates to CASRGGQGATQYF.

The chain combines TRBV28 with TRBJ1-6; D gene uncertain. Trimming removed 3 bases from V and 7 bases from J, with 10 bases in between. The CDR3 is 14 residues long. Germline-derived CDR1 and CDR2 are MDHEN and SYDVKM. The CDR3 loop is CASSLGNENSPLHF. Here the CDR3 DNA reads TGTGCCAGCAGTTTGGGCAACGAAAATTCACCCCTCCACTTT.

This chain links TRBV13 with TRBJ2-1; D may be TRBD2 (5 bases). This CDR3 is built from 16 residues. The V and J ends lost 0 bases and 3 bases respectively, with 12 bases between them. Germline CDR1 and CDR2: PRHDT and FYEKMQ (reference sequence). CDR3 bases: TGTGCCAGCAGCTTAGGTCCCAGCGGAAGCTACAATGAGCAGTTCTTC. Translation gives CASSLGPSGSYNEQFF.

CDR3 in DNA: TGTGCCAGCAGTTCCCGCCTCGGGAATAAAAAGGATGACCAACCTGGAAAACTGTTTTTT. It is translated as CASSSRLGNKKDDQPGKLFF. This chain uses TRBV28 with TRBJ1-4; no clear D. The germline gives CDR1 MDHEN, CDR2 SYDVKM. The CDR3 is made up of 20 amino acids. V was trimmed by 4 bases and J by 10 bases, leaving 34 bases between them.

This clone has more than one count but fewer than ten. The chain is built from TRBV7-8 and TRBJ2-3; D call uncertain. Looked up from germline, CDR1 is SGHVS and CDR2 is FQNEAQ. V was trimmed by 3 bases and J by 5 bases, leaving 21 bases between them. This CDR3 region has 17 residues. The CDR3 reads CASSLQLLLSGEDTQYF. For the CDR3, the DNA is TGTGCCAGCAGCTTGCAGCTCCTCCTCTCGGGTGAAGATACGCAGTATTTT. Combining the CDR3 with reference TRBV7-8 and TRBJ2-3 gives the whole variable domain GAGVSQSPRYKVAKRGQDVALRCDPISGHVSLFWYQQALGQGPEFLTYFQNEAQLDKSGLPSDRFFAERPEGSVSTLKIQRTQQEDSAVYLCASSLQLLLSGEDTQYFGPGTRLTVL.

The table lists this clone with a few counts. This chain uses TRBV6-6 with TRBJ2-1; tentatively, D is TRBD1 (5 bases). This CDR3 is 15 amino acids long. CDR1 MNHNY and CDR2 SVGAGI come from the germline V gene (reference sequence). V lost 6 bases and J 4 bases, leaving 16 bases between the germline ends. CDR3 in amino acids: CASSSNSGAYNEQFF. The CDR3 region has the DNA TGTGCCAGCAGCTCAAATTCTGGGGCGTACAATGAGCAGTTCTTC.

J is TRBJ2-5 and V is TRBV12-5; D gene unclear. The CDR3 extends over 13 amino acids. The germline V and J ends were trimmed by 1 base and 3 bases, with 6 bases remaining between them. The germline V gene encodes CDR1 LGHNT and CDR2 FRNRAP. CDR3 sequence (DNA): TGTGCTAGTGGTTTGGACAGAAAAGAGACCCAGTACTTC. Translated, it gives CASGLDRKETQYF.

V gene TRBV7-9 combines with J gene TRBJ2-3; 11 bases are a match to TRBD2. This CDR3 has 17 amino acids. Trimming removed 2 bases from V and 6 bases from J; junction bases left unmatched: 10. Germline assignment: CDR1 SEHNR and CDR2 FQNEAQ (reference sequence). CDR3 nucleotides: TGTGCCAGCAGCTTATGGGGTAGCGGGAGGGCCGCGGATACGCAGTATTTT. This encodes CASSLWGSGRAADTQYF.

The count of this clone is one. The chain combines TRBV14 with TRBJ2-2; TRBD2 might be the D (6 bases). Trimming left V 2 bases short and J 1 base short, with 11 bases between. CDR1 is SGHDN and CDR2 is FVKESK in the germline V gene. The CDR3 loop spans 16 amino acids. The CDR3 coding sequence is TGTGCCAGCAGCCAATACCCGGGAGAGAACACCGGGGAGCTGTTTTTT. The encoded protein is CASSQYPGENTGELFF.

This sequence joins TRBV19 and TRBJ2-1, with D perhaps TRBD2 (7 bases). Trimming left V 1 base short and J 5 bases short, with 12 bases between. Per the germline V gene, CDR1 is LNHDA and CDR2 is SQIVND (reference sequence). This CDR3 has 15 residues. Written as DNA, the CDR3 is TGTGCCAGTAGTATAGGAGGGGGGGGCCACAATGAGCAGTTCTTC. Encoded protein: CASSIGGGGHNEQFF.

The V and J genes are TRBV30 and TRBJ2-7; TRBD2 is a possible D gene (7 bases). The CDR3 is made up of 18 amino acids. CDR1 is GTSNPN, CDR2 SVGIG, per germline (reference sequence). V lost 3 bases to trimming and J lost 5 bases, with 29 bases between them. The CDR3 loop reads CAWRRGMRGSFMGHEQYF. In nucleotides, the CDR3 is TGTGCCTGGAGAAGGGGGATGCGCGGGAGCTTTATGGGCCACGAGCAGTACTTC. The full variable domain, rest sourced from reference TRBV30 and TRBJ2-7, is SQTIHQWPATLVQPVGSPLSLECTVEGTSNPNLYWYRQAAGRGLQLLFYSVGIGQISSEVPQNLSASRPQDRQFILSSKKLLLSDSGFYLCAWRRGMRGSFMGHEQYFGPGTRLTVT.

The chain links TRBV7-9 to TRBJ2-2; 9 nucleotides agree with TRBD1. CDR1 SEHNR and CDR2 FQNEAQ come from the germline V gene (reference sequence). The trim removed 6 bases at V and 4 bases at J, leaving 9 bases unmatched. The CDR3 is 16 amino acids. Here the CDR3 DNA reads TGTGCCAGCAGTCGTTCGACAGGGGGGCCCACCGGGGAGCTGTTTTTT. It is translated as CASSRSTGGPTGELFF.

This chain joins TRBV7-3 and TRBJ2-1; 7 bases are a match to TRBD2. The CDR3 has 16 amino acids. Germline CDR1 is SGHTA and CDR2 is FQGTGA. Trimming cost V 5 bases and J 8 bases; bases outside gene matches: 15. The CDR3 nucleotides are TGTGCCAGCAGCCCCCGGGGAGCGGGATCTTCGGATGAGCAGTTCTTC. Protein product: CASSPRGAGSSDEQFF. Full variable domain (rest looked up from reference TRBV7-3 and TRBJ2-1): GAGVSQTPSNKVTEKGKYVELRCDPISGHTALYWYRQSLGQGPEFLIYFQGTGAADDSGLPNDRFFAVRPEGSVSTLKIQRTERGDSAVYLCASSPRGAGSSDEQFFGPGTRLTVL.

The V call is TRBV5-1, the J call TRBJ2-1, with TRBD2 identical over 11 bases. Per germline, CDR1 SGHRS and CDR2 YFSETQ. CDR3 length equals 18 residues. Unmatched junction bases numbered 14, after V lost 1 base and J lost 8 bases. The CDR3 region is CASSLRTSGRLIRDEQFF. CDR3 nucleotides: TGCGCCAGCAGCTTGCGAACTAGCGGGAGACTCATTAGGGATGAGCAGTTCTTC. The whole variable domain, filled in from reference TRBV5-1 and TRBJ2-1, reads KAGVTQTPRYLIKTRGQQVTLSCSPISGHRSVSWYQQTPGQGLQFLFEYFSETQRNKGNFPGRFSGRQFSNSRSEMNVSTLELGDSALYLCASSLRTSGRLIRDEQFFGPGTRLTVL.

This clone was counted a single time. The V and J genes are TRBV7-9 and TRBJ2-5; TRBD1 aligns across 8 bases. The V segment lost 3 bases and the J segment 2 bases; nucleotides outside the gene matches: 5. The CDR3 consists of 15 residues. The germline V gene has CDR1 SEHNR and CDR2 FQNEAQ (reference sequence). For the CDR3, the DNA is TGTGCCAGCAGCTTCCACAGGGGGAGACAAGAGACCCAGTACTTC. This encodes CASSFHRGRQETQYF.

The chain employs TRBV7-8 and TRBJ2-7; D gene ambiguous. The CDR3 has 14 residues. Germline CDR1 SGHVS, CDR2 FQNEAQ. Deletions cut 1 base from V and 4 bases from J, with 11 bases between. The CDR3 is CASSLVPGGYEQYF. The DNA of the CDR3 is TGTGCCAGCAGCTTAGTGCCGGGTGGGTACGAGCAGTACTTC.

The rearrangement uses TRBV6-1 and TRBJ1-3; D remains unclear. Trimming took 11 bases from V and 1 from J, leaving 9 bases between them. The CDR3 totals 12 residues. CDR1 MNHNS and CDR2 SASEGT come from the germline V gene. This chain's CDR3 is CAFTTSGNTIYF. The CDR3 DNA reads TGTGCCTTTACGACTTCTGGAAACACCATATATTTT.

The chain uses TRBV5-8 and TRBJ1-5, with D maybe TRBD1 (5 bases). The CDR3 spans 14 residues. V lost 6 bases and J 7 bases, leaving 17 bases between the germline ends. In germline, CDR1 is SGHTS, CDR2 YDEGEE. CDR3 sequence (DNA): TGTGCCAGCACCAATCGGGGGGTGGGACAGCCCCAGCATTTT. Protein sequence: CASTNRGVGQPQHF.

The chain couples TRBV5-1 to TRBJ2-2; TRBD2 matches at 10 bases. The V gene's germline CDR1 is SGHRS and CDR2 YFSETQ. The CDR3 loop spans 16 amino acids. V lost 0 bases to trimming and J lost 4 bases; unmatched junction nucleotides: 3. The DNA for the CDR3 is TGCGCCAGCAGCTTGGAGGGACTAGCGAGCACCGGGGAGCTGTTTTTT. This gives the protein CASSLEGLASTGELFF.

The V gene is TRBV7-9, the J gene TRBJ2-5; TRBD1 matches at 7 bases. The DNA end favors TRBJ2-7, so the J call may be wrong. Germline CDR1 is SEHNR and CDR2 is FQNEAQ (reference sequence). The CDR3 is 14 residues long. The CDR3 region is CASSLAQGEYEQYF. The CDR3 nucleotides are TGTGCCAGCAGCTTAGCCCAGGGGGAGTACGAGCAGTACTTC.

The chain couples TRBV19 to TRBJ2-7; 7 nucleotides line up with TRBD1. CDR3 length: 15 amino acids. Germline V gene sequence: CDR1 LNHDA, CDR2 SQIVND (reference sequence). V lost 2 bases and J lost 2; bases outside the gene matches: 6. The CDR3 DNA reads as TGTGCCAGTAGTATACGGGACAGCAAAACCTACGAGCAGTACTTC. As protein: CASSIRDSKTYEQYF.

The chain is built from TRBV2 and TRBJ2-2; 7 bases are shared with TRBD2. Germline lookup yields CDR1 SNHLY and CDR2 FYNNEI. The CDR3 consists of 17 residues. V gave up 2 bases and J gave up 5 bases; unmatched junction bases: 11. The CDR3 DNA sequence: TGTGCCAGCAGTGAAAGGAGGGGAGGGTGGGGGACCGGGGAGCTGTTTTTT. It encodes CASSERRGGWGTGELFF.

The CDR3 loop is CASSLARGISNQPQHF. The CDR3 region has the DNA TGTGCCAGCAGCTTAGCAAGAGGGATTAGCAATCAGCCCCAGCATTTT. V gene TRBV7-8 combines with J gene TRBJ1-5; D not resolved. CDR1 and CDR2 from the germline V gene are SGHVS and FQNEAQ. The CDR3 is made up of 16 amino acids. V dropped 0 bases and J dropped 0 bases, with 9 bases sitting between them.